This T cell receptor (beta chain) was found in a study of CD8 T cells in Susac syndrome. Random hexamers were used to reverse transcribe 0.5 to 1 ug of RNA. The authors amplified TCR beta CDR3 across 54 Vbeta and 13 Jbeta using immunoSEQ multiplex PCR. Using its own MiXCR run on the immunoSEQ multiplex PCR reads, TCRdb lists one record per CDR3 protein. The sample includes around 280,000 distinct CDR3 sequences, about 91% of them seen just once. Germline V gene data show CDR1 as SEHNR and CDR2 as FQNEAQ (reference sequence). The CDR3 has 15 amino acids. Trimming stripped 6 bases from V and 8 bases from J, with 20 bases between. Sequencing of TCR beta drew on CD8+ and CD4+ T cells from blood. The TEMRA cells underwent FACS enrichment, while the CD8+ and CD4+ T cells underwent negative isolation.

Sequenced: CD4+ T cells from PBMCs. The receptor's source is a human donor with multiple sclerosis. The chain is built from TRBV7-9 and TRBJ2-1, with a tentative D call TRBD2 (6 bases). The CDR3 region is CASSYPGPPGDEQFF. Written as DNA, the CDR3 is TGTGCCAGCAGTTATCCGGGCCCCCCGGGGGATGAGCAGTTCTTC.